A few counts support the clone carrying this T cell receptor (beta chain). What was sequenced were expressed TCRB transcripts, since all of the isolated RNA had been reverse transcribed. Some clones are missing from TCRdb's copy, which holds only in-frame ones; the method was immunoSEQ multiplex PCR. The sample lists 150,000 or so clones, 9.2% occurring once. Post-sort purity exceeded 98% for all sorted populations. The record originates from a study of beta chain features in type 1 diabetes. Germline loops: CDR1 SGHRS, CDR2 YFSETQ. The CDR3 contains 14 residues. Trimming left V 0 bases short and J 5 bases short, with 11 bases between.

The rearrangement links TRBV5-1 to TRBJ2-5; D not resolved. The sequence was collected from a man between 18 and 29 years old in good health. Sequencing was done on a sample of central memory CD4+ T cells from blood. The CDR3 spells CASSLGILGETQYF. The CDR3 nucleotides are TGCGCCAGCAGCTTGGGGATTCTCGGGGAGACCCAGTACTTC.